These T cell receptor beta chains were read from a single sample in a study of Ad26.COV2.S vaccination and SARS-CoV-2 variants. The repertoire was sequenced with immunoSEQ multiplex PCR; TCRdb's copy has only in-frame clones and lacks some. Of about 680,000 clones in the sample, roughly 90% were seen once. The sequencing used peripheral blood, collected in a trial of Ad26.COV2.S vaccine versus placebo. The source is a person aged 18-65 years who received the Ad26.COV2.S COVID-19 vaccine or a placebo. CDR3s include the opening cysteine and the closing phenylalanine or tryptophan. The order of the fields is D gene, clone size, V gene, J gene, CDR3 protein, CDR3 DNA. D genes are given only for firm matches. Only some rows state a clone size, as once, few, many or a class for expanded clones.

D: TRBD2; size: -; V: TRBV24-1; J: TRBJ2-1; CDR3: CATSDLAGGDEQFF; DNA: TGTGCCACCAGTGATCTAGCGGGAGGGGATGAGCAGTTCTTC
D: TRBD1; size: -; V: TRBV30; J: TRBJ1-5; CDR3: CAWAPGTGYEKPQHF; DNA: TGTGCCTGGGCCCCAGGGACAGGGTACGAGAAGCCCCAGCATTTT
D: -; size: -; V: TRBV11-2; J: TRBJ1-5; CDR3: CASSLDGGGQPQHF; DNA: TGTGCCAGCAGCCTAGACGGGGGCGGGCAGCCCCAGCATTTT
D: TRBD2; size: -; V: TRBV5-4; J: TRBJ2-7; CDR3: CASRGPSGKGGAYEQYF; DNA: TGTGCCAGCAGAGGGCCTAGCGGGAAGGGTGGTGCCTACGAGCAGTACTTC
D: TRBD2; size: -; V: TRBV7-9; J: TRBJ2-7; CDR3: CASSLGLAGVYEQYF; DNA: TGTGCCAGCAGCTTAGGACTAGCGGGTGTCTACGAGCAGTACTTC
D: TRBD1; size: -; V: TRBV6-2/TRBV6-3; J: TRBJ1-2; CDR3: CASSPWTGDTANYGYTF; DNA: TGTGCCAGCAGCCCCTGGACAGGGGATACAGCTAACTATGGCTACACCTTC
D: -; size: -; V: TRBV27; J: TRBJ2-5; CDR3: CASSLTPPGRETQYF; DNA: TGTGCCAGCAGTTTAACCCCCCCTGGCCGGGAGACCCAGTACTTC
D: TRBD1; size: few; V: TRBV10-1; J: TRBJ2-7; CDR3: CASSDSGTGDDEQYF; DNA: TGCGCCAGCAGTGATTCCGGGACAGGGGACGACGAGCAGTACTTC
D: TRBD1; size: -; V: TRBV6-2/TRBV6-3; J: TRBJ2-6; CDR3: CASSRYGQGTGANVLTF; DNA: TGTGCCAGCAGCCGTTATGGACAGGGCACTGGGGCCAACGTCCTGACTTTC
D: -; size: -; V: TRBV9; J: TRBJ1-1; CDR3: CASSVNLGGANVNTEAFF; DNA: TGTGCCAGCAGCGTCAACCTCGGGGGGGCGAATGTGAACACTGAAGCTTTCTTT
D: -; size: -; V: TRBV29-1; J: TRBJ2-1; CDR3: CSGIQRWLEVGNEQFF; DNA: TGCAGCGGGATTCAACGATGGCTGGAAGTTGGCAATGAGCAGTTCTTC
D: TRBD1; size: -; V: TRBV9; J: TRBJ2-5; CDR3: CASSVVDRGGETQYF; DNA: TGTGCCAGCAGCGTAGTCGACAGGGGCGGGGAGACCCAGTACTTC
D: TRBD1; size: -; V: TRBV5-5; J: TRBJ1-3; CDR3: CASSSRYTGTEGNTIYF; DNA: TGTGCCAGCAGCTCCCGCTACACCGGGACAGAGGGAAACACCATATATTTT
D: -; size: -; V: TRBV19; J: TRBJ1-2; CDR3: CASEENGYTF; DNA: TGTGCCAGTGAGGAGAATGGCTACACCTTC
D: -; size: -; V: TRBV19; J: TRBJ1-2; CDR3: CASSEIYGYTF; DNA: TGTGCCAGTAGCGAGATCTATGGCTACACCTTC
D: TRBD1; size: -; V: TRBV27; J: TRBJ1-6; CDR3: CASRRQGDNSPLHF; DNA: TGTGCCAGCAGGCGACAGGGGGATAATTCACCCCTCCACTTT
D: -; size: -; V: TRBV19; J: TRBJ2-3; CDR3: CASSILPRDTQYF; DNA: TGTGCCAGTAGTATACTCCCGAGGGACACGCAGTATTTT
D: -; size: -; V: TRBV12-3/TRBV12-4; J: TRBJ2-2; CDR3: CASSFKNGELFF; DNA: TGTGCCAGCAGTTTTAAAAACGGGGAGCTGTTTTTT
D: -; size: -; V: TRBV7-2; J: TRBJ1-1; CDR3: CASSLAWAAGEAFF; DNA: TGTGCCAGCAGCTTAGCTTGGGCAGCGGGTGAAGCTTTCTTT
D: -; size: -; V: TRBV19; J: TRBJ1-5; CDR3: CASSGPGQPQHF; DNA: TGTGCCAGTAGTGGGCCGGGGCAGCCCCAGCATTTT
D: TRBD1; size: -; V: TRBV18; J: TRBJ2-1; CDR3: CASSPYIGQGEGNEQFF; DNA: TGTGCCAGCTCACCCTACATAGGACAGGGGGAAGGCAATGAGCAGTTCTTC
D: TRBD2; size: -; V: TRBV3-1/TRBV3-2; J: TRBJ2-1; CDR3: CASSQRAGAAYNEQFF; DNA: TGTGCCAGCAGCCAGAGAGCGGGAGCGGCCTACAATGAGCAGTTCTTC
D: -; size: -; V: TRBV12-3/TRBV12-4; J: TRBJ1-1; CDR3: CASSLGLGAFF; DNA: TGTGCCAGCAGTTTGGGGTTGGGGGCTTTCTTT
D: TRBD2; size: -; V: TRBV18; J: TRBJ2-1; CDR3: CASSPAGGPENEQFF; DNA: TGTGCCAGCTCACCGGCGGGGGGGCCAGAAAATGAGCAGTTCTTC
D: -; size: -; V: TRBV30; J: TRBJ1-1; CDR3: CAWSVDPWGNTEAFF; DNA: TGTGCCTGGAGTGTCGACCCCTGGGGGAACACTGAAGCTTTCTTT
D: -; size: -; V: TRBV24-1; J: TRBJ2-2; CDR3: CATSRGKNTGELFF; DNA: TGTGCCACCAGTAGGGGAAAGAACACCGGGGAGCTGTTTTTT